The 29 T cell receptor beta chains below come from one sample, sequenced in a study of T cell changes during pregnancy in multiple sclerosis. Assay used: immunoSEQ multiplex PCR; TCRdb lists only in-frame clones, some missing. The sample yields 70,000 to 90,000 clones, 90% to 95% seen once. The material was peripheral blood, obtained in the first trimester of pregnancy. These receptors all stem from a female donor with multiple sclerosis, enrolled in a pregnancy study.

The chain's CDR3 is CASSLDGGRAFF. The CDR3 region has the DNA TGTGCCAGCAGCTTAGATGGAGGCAGAGCTTTCTTT. The genes are TRBV11-2 and TRBJ1-1; D is undetermined. Trimming left V 0 bases short and J 10 bases short, with 9 bases between. CDR3 length: 12 residues. CDR1 and CDR2 (germline): SGHAT, FQNNGV.

The gene calls are TRBV19 and TRBJ2-7; TRBD2 matches 14 bases. The J segment lost 7 bases and the V segment lost 4 bases, leaving 9 bases of the junction unmatched. The CDR3 runs to 16 residues. The V gene's germline CDR1 is LNHDA and CDR2 SQIVND (reference sequence). DNA for the CDR3: TGTGCCAGTAGTACAGGGACTAGCGGGAGACTGAGGGAGCAGTACTTC. It translates to CASSTGTSGRLREQYF. The full variable domain, rest sourced from reference TRBV19 and TRBJ2-7, is DGGITQSPKYLFRKEGQNVTLSCEQNLNHDAMYWYRQDPGQGLRLIYYSQIVNDFQKGDIAEGYSVSREKKESFPLTVTSAQKNPTAFYLCASSTGTSGRLREQYFGPGTRLTVT.

Only one count was recorded for this clone. CDR3 nucleotides: TGTGCCAGCAGTGGGGGCAATAGAGGGACAGGGGTATTGCCCCAGCATTTT. Translated: CASSGGNRGTGVLPQHF. This chain joins TRBV28 and TRBJ1-5, with TRBD1 matching 10 bases. The trim removed 5 bases at V and 9 bases at J, leaving 16 bases unmatched. CDR3 length: 17 amino acids. Germline V CDR1 and CDR2: MDHEN, SYDVKM.

This clone appeared once. This chain uses TRBV7-9 with TRBJ1-2, with TRBD1 as a possible D gene (5 bases). There are 14 residues in the CDR3. Between the trimmed V and J ends, which lost 2 bases and 2 bases, there was a span of 9 bases. Germline V gene lookup returns CDR1 SEHNR and CDR2 FQNEAQ (reference sequence). The CDR3 region has the DNA TGTGCCAGCAGCTTATACAGGATAAACTATGGCTACACCTTC. Protein: CASSLYRINYGYTF.

This chain connects TRBV5-4 to TRBJ2-1; 11 positions match TRBD2. The CDR3 runs 17 residues. V was pared by 1 base and J by 3 bases, with 6 bases of the junction left unmatched. Germline V gene data show CDR1 as SGHNT and CDR2 as YYREEE (reference sequence). The CDR3 spells CASSLSVAGGYYNEQFF. In DNA, the CDR3 is TGTGCCAGCAGCTTGTCCGTAGCGGGAGGGTACTACAATGAGCAGTTCTTC.

This clone has just one count. The chain employs TRBV5-4 and TRBJ2-1, with TRBD2 matching 11 bases. The CDR3 spans 15 residues. CDR1 is SGHNT and CDR2 is YYREEE in the germline V gene (reference sequence). Germline trimming cut 3 bases from V and 7 bases from J; bases unmatched to any gene: 6. The CDR3 reads CASSSPGLAVNEQFF. CDR3 DNA sequence: TGTGCCAGCAGCTCCCCGGGACTAGCGGTGAATGAGCAGTTCTTC.

The chain recombines TRBV5-1 with TRBJ2-5, with D possibly matching TRBD1 (5 bases). Germline V CDR1 and CDR2: SGHRS, YFSETQ. Trimming removed 0 bases at V and 2 bases at J, with 8 bases between. The CDR3 spans 14 residues. Here the CDR3 DNA reads TGCGCCAGCAGCTTGGGACAGACTCAAGAGACCCAGTACTTC. Translated, it gives CASSLGQTQETQYF.

The chain joins TRBV14 to TRBJ2-4; D not resolved. CDR3 length equals 16 residues. CDR1 and CDR2 from the germline V gene are SGHDN and FVKESK. Trimming removed 1 base from V and 0 bases from J, with 10 bases in between. The CDR3 spells CASSQGGSVAKNIQYF. Written as DNA, the CDR3 is TGTGCCAGCAGCCAAGGTGGCAGCGTAGCCAAAAACATTCAGTACTTC.

J is TRBJ2-3 and V is TRBV2, with TRBD2 matching over 7 bases. The CDR3 consists of 12 residues. Germline V gene data show CDR1 as SNHLY and CDR2 as FYNNEI. The trim removed 7 bases at V and 7 bases at J, leaving 5 bases unmatched. The CDR3 region is CASTEGGYTQYF. CDR3 bases: TGTGCCAGCACCGAGGGAGGGTATACGCAGTATTTT.

This chain connects TRBV4-3 to TRBJ1-2; the match to TRBD1 covers 7 bases. CDR1 LGHNA and CDR2 YSLEER come from the germline V gene. Trimming took 4 bases from V and 8 from J; bases not matched to a gene: 10. The CDR3 contains 14 residues. The CDR3 sequence is CASSPETGMWGYTF. The CDR3 DNA follows: TGCGCCAGCAGCCCCGAGACAGGGATGTGGGGCTACACCTTC.

This clone turned up a few times. The chain joins TRBV6-6 to TRBJ1-1, with D perhaps matching TRBD1 (6 bases). V was cut by 5 bases and J by 10 bases, with 11 bases left in between. Germline V gene data show CDR1 as MNHNY and CDR2 as SVGAGI (reference sequence). CDR3 size: 11 residues. CDR3 nucleotide sequence: TGTGCCAGCAGTACCTCAGGGGTAGCTTTCTTT. It translates to CASSTSGVAFF.

This chain joins TRBV6-5 and TRBJ2-3; D is unresolved. The CDR3 has 14 residues. The germline V gene has CDR1 MNHEY and CDR2 SVGAGI. V was shortened by 2 bases and J by 0 bases, with 6 bases between the two germline ends. The CDR3 region is CASSYAASTDTQYF. CDR3 coding DNA: TGTGCCAGCAGTTACGCGGCTAGCACAGATACGCAGTATTTT.

The genes are TRBV6-1 and TRBJ1-2; D is ambiguous. V was clipped by 3 bases and J by 4 bases, with 9 bases between them. The CDR3 covers 13 residues. Germline V lookup: CDR1 MNHNS, CDR2 SASEGT. The CDR3 nucleotides are TGTGCCAGCAGTGAGGAGAGGATCTATGGCTACACCTTC. Amino acid sequence: CASSEERIYGYTF.

J is TRBJ2-5 and V is TRBV7-8, with TRBD2 identical over 11 bases. This CDR3 region has 15 residues. Per germline, CDR1 SGHVS and CDR2 FQNEAQ. Trimming removed 5 bases from V and 5 bases from J; junction bases left unmatched: 7. In nucleotides, the CDR3 is TGTGCCAGCAGCGGACGACTAGCGGGGAGCGAGACCCAGTACTTC. Its translation: CASSGRLAGSETQYF.

This rearrangement joins TRBV4-3 to TRBJ1-3, with D unclear. The ends were cut back, 4 bases at V and 0 bases at J, with 13 bases in the middle. This CDR3 comprises 16 residues. Germline V gene data show CDR1 as LGHNA and CDR2 as YSLEER. CDR3 DNA: TGCGCCAGCAGCCCCTCCGCTCCCAGCTCTGGAAACACCATATATTTT. Translated, it gives CASSPSAPSSGNTIYF.

The chain couples TRBV27 to TRBJ1-5, with 10 bases lining up with TRBD1. Germline loops: CDR1 MNHEY, CDR2 SMNVEV (reference sequence). With V trimmed by 6 bases and J by 2 bases, 7 bases remained unmatched. CDR3 size: 16 residues. The chain's CDR3 is CASSHTGTGGNQPQHF. In DNA form, the CDR3 reads TGTGCCAGCAGCCATACCGGGACAGGGGGCAATCAGCCCCAGCATTTT.

The gene calls are TRBV9 and TRBJ1-5, with D tentatively TRBD1 (6 bases). CDR3 size: 15 residues. V was cut by 0 bases and J by 6 bases, with 13 bases left in between. Germline V gene sequence: CDR1 SGDLS, CDR2 YYNGEE. CDR3 sequence (DNA): TGTGCCAGCAGCGTAGAGGGGGAAGGGGGTCAGCCCCAGCATTTT. Protein product: CASSVEGEGGQPQHF.

The CDR3 DNA reads as TGCGCCAGCAGCTCGACTGGACAGGGACGAGAAAAACTGTTTTTT. Translation: CASSSTGQGREKLFF. The rearrangement joins TRBV5-1 to TRBJ1-4, with 8 bases that match TRBD1. The CDR3 spans 15 residues. Germline V gene data show CDR1 as SGHRS and CDR2 as YFSETQ. Trimming at V came to 3 bases and at J to 8 bases, leaving 9 bases not matched to a gene.

Here the CDR3 DNA reads TGTGCCAGCAGTATAATGGAGTACAGGGTTCTAAGTCAGCCCCAGCATTTT. It translates to CASSIMEYRVLSQPQHF. V gene TRBV28 combines with J gene TRBJ1-5; a weak D match, TRBD1 (6 bases). Trimming removed 5 bases at V and 6 bases at J, with 23 bases between. The CDR3 has 17 residues. Germline-derived CDR1 and CDR2 are MDHEN and SYDVKM.

The chain couples TRBV29-1 to TRBJ2-7, with a tentative D call TRBD1 (6 bases). The CDR3 is 11 amino acids. In germline, CDR1 is SQVTM, CDR2 ANQGSEA. The V end was cut by 8 bases, the J end by 5 bases, with 13 bases between. The CDR3 nucleotides read TGCAGCTCCAAGGCAGGGGACGAGCAGTACTTC. It yields the protein CSSKAGDEQYF.

The gene calls are TRBV30 and TRBJ1-2; TRBD1 matches at 8 bases. Germline V gene sequence: CDR1 GTSNPN, CDR2 SVGIG (reference sequence). CDR3 length: 15 residues. The junction had 6 bases not matched to a gene; V was cut back by 1 base and J by 2 bases. This CDR3 reads CAWSDTHRGNYGYTF. DNA of the CDR3: TGTGCCTGGAGTGACACCCACAGGGGGAACTATGGCTACACCTTC.

In DNA form, the CDR3 reads TGTGCCAGCAGTTTTGGAGCAGGGGTTCGTCCTCTCAACTATGGCTACACCTTC. Its protein is CASSFGAGVRPLNYGYTF. The V gene is TRBV27, the J gene TRBJ1-2, with a tentative D call TRBD1 (6 bases). Trimming removed 3 bases at V and 2 bases at J, with 22 bases between. The germline V gene has CDR1 MNHEY and CDR2 SMNVEV (reference sequence). There are 18 residues in the CDR3.

This sequence joins TRBV28 and TRBJ2-3, with 9 positions matching TRBD1. With 8 bases clipped from V and 2 bases from J, the junction kept 5 bases outside the gene matches. The CDR3 length is 14 residues. CDR1 is MDHEN and CDR2 is SYDVKM in the germline V gene. CDR3 DNA: TGTGCCAGCCGAAGGGACAGGGCCACAGATACGCAGTATTTT. Its translation is CASRRDRATDTQYF.

The J gene is TRBJ2-3, the V gene TRBV19; tentative D call: TRBD2 (7 bases). V was cut by 6 bases and J by 1 base, with 14 bases left in between. Germline V CDR1 and CDR2: LNHDA, SQIVND (reference sequence). This CDR3 is 15 amino acids long. The CDR3 is CASSLGGLGTDTQYF. Written as DNA, the CDR3 is TGTGCCAGTAGCCTGGGGGGGCTGGGCACAGATACGCAGTATTTT.

This rearrangement joins TRBV9 to TRBJ2-1; 8 nucleotides align to TRBD1. Trimming at V came to 0 bases and at J to 5 bases, leaving 4 bases not matched to a gene. The germline CDR1 and CDR2 sequences are SGDLS and YYNGEE. The CDR3 is made up of 15 amino acids. The CDR3 here is CASSVEGDRNNEQFF. Here the CDR3 DNA reads TGTGCCAGCAGCGTAGAGGGGGACAGGAACAATGAGCAGTTCTTC.

This chain uses TRBV14 with TRBJ1-2, with 7 bases that match TRBD1. The germline V gene has CDR1 SGHDN and CDR2 FVKESK. The CDR3 sequence is 12 residues long. J was trimmed by 7 bases and V by 5 bases; bases with no gene match: 4. CDR3 protein: CASSFQGGGYTF. CDR3 coding DNA: TGTGCCAGCAGCTTTCAGGGGGGTGGCTACACCTTC.

The chain couples TRBV15 to TRBJ2-1, with TRBD1 matching 8 bases. Germline V gene sequence: CDR1 LNHNV, CDR2 YYDKDF (reference sequence). V trimming: 5 bases; J trimming: 9 bases; junction bases outside the gene matches: 12. This CDR3 comprises 15 residues. CDR3 amino acids: CATSLPGGAGGEQFF. DNA for the CDR3: TGTGCCACCAGCTTGCCAGGGGGCGCCGGGGGTGAGCAGTTCTTC.

V usage is TRBV4-1 and J usage is TRBJ1-5; 7 bases line up with TRBD1. CDR3 length: 15 amino acids. Germline-derived CDR1 and CDR2 are MGHRA and YSYEKL. After removal of 5 bases from V and 2 bases from J, the junction contained 6 bases not matched to a gene. The CDR3 nucleotides read TGCGCCAGCAGCTACATCCAGGGGGGCAATCAGCCCCAGCATTTT. Residues: CASSYIQGGNQPQHF.

This chain connects TRBV7-9 to TRBJ2-7, with a tentative D call TRBD2 (5 bases). V was clipped by 5 bases and J by 1 base, with 12 bases between them. Germline CDR1 is SEHNR and CDR2 is FQNEAQ (reference sequence). This CDR3 spans 14 amino acids. The CDR3 region is CASSPGLASYEQYF. CDR3 coding DNA: TGTGCCAGCAGCCCCGGGCTAGCTTCCTACGAGCAGTACTTC. Full variable domain (rest looked up from reference TRBV7-9 and TRBJ2-7): DTGVSQNPRHKITKRGQNVTFRCDPISEHNRLYWYRQTLGQGPEFLTYFQNEAQLEKSRLLSDRFSAERPKGSFSTLEIQRTEQGDSAMYLCASSPGLASYEQYFGPGTRLTVT.